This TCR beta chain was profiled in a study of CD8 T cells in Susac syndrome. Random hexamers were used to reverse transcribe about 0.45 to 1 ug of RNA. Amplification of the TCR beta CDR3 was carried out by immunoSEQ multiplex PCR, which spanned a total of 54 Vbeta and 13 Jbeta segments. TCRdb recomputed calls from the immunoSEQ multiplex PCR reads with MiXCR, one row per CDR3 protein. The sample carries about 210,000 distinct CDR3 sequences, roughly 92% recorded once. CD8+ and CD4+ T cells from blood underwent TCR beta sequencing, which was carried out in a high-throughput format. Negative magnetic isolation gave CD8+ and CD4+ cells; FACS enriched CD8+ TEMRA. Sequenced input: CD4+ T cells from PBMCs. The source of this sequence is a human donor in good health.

The CDR3 sequence: CASSQVWSTGNTIYF. Here the CDR3 DNA reads TGTGCCAGCAGCCAAGTATGGAGCACTGGAAACACCATATATTTT. The chain has TRBV14 and TRBJ1-3, with no clear D. Trimming took off 1 base at V and 2 bases at J, with 9 bases between the two ends. This CDR3 region has 15 residues. Germline V gives CDR1 SGHDN, CDR2 FVKESK.